The 11 T cell receptor beta chains below all came from one sample that was sequenced in a study of Graves' ophthalmopathy and Graves' hyperthyroidism. Using RNA transcripts, the TCR beta CDR3 regions were amplified. Investigators did first-round RT-PCR with HTBI primers, then second-round multiplex PCR. TCRdb processed the multiplex PCR reads anew with MiXCR; each CDR3 protein has one entry. The data hold approximately 380,000 distinct CDR3 sequences, with around 20% observed a single time. Sequenced input: peripheral blood. These receptor sequences come from a woman aged 18-29 years with stable Graves' hyperthyroidism.

This clonotype was seen ten or more times. The chain uses TRBV30 and TRBJ2-5; no clear D gene. This CDR3 is 15 amino acids long. Germline V lookup: CDR1 GTSNPN, CDR2 SVGIG (reference sequence). Trimming stripped 1 base from V and 5 bases from J, with 17 bases between. The CDR3 DNA is TGTGCCTGGAGTGGGTTGGGGTTGAAGGAGGAGACCCAGTACTTC. Its protein is CAWSGLGLKEETQYF.

This clonotype appeared many times. This rearrangement joins TRBV30 to TRBJ1-3; no clear D gene. The CDR3 is made up of 11 amino acids. The V gene lost 5 bases and the J gene lost 2 bases, with 4 bases spanning the gap. Germline V lookup: CDR1 GTSNPN, CDR2 SVGIG (reference sequence). The CDR3 spells CAWGAGNTIYF. The CDR3 region has the DNA TGTGCCTGGGGAGCTGGAAACACCATATATTTT.

This clonotype was picked up many times. For the CDR3, the DNA is TGTGCCAGCAGCCCACAGACAGACTATGGCTACACCTTC. This codes for CASSPQTDYGYTF. The chain joins TRBV13 to TRBJ1-2; possible D gene TRBD1, 5 bases. The CDR3 covers 13 residues. V lost 5 bases and J 3 bases, leaving 10 bases between the germline ends. From germline, CDR1 is PRHDT and CDR2 FYEKMQ (reference sequence).

At least ten counts were recorded for this clonotype. This chain uses TRBV27 with TRBJ2-2; D might be TRBD2 (5 bases). V was trimmed by 0 bases and J by 1 base, leaving 18 bases between them. Germline loops: CDR1 MNHEY, CDR2 SMNVEV (reference sequence). This CDR3 comprises 19 residues. CDR3 protein: CASSLSIWVESGNTGELFF. CDR3 coding DNA: TGTGCCAGCAGTTTATCGATATGGGTGGAGAGCGGGAACACCGGGGAGCTGTTTTTT.

This clonotype was counted only a few times. The chain uses TRBV12-3 or TRBV12-4 and TRBJ1-5, with D perhaps TRBD1 (6 bases). The CDR3 extends over 14 amino acids. Between the trimmed V and J ends, which lost 0 bases and 4 bases, there was a span of 7 bases. CDR3 protein: CASSLAQGNQPQHF. DNA of the CDR3: TGTGCCAGCAGTTTAGCTCAGGGGAATCAGCCCCAGCATTTT.

This clonotype was recorded many times. CDR3 sequence (DNA): TGCAGTGCCCCCCGCAGGGGGCAGAAGACTGAAGCTTTCTTT. Translation gives CSAPRRGQKTEAFF. The chain joins TRBV20-1 to TRBJ1-1, with 8 bases fitting TRBD1. J lost 5 bases, V lost 6 bases, and 11 bases had no gene match. The CDR3 length is 14 residues. The V gene's germline CDR1 is DFQATT and CDR2 SNEGSKA (reference sequence).

The genes are TRBV28 and TRBJ1-1; TRBD1 is a possible D gene (5 bases). Germline-derived CDR1 and CDR2 are MDHEN and SYDVKM. V lost 11 bases and J lost 4, with 17 bases in between. The CDR3 has 13 amino acids. CDR3 in amino acids: CACRGGWRTEAFF. Written as DNA, the CDR3 is TGTGCCTGCCGCGGGGGTTGGCGCACTGAAGCTTTCTTT.

This clonotype was observed a few times. The V gene is TRBV30, the J gene TRBJ2-2, with D possibly matching TRBD2 (6 bases). Germline CDR1 and CDR2: GTSNPN and SVGIG (reference sequence). V was cut by 0 bases and J by 5 bases, with 10 bases left in between. The CDR3 extends over 14 amino acids. As DNA, the CDR3 is TGTGCCTGGAGTGTACTTGGGAGGACCGGGGAGCTGTTTTTT. Encoded protein: CAWSVLGRTGELFF.

The rearrangement joins TRBV20-1 to TRBJ1-2; D is perhaps TRBD1 (6 bases). Trimming cost V 6 bases and J 5 bases, with 19 bases left between them. Germline V CDR1 and CDR2: DFQATT, SNEGSKA (reference sequence). The CDR3 extends over 14 amino acids. CDR3 region: CSAPTGLPSYGYTF. DNA for the CDR3: TGCAGTGCCCCAACAGGGCTACCTTCTTATGGCTACACCTTC.

This clonotype has a single count. The chain employs TRBV30 and TRBJ1-5; D remains ambiguous. Germline CDR1 GTSNPN, CDR2 SVGIG (reference sequence). The V and J ends lost 0 bases and 2 bases respectively, with 8 bases between them. The CDR3 contains 14 residues. The CDR3 DNA reads as TGTGCCTGGAGTGTACGTCAGGGCAATCAGCCCCAGCATTTT. This codes for CAWSVRQGNQPQHF. Looking up the rest from reference TRBV30 and TRBJ1-5 gives the full variable domain: SQTIHQWPATLVQPVGSPLSLECTVEGTSNPNLYWYRQAAGRGLQLLFYSVGIGQISSEVPQNLSASRPQDRQFILSSKKLLLSDSGFYLCAWSVRQGNQPQHFGDGTRLSIL.

The chain combines TRBV28 with TRBJ2-7; tentative D call: TRBD2 (5 bases). V lost 6 bases to trimming and J lost 1 base, with 16 bases between them. This CDR3 region has 15 residues. The germline CDR1 and CDR2 sequences are MDHEN and SYDVKM. The CDR3 DNA follows: TGTGCCAGCAGCCGTCGGAGGACTCTTTCCTACGAGCAGTACTTC. Amino acids: CASSRRRTLSYEQYF. Using reference TRBV28 and TRBJ2-7 for the parts outside the CDR3, the full variable domain is DVKVTQSSRYLVKRTGEKVFLECVQDMDHENMFWYRQDPGLGLRLIYFSYDVKMKEKGDIPEGYSVSREKKERFSLILESASTNQTSMYLCASSRRRTLSYEQYFGPGTRLTVT.